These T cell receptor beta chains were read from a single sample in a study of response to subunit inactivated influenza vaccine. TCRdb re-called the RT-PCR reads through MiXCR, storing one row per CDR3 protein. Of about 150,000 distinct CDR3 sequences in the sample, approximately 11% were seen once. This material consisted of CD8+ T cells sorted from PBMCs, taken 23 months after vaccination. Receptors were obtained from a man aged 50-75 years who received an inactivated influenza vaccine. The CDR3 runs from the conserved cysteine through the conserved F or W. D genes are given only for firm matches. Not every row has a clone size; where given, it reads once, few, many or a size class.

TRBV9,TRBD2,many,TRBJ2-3,TGTGCCAGCAGCGTAGCTGAGCGGGAGTTGGATACGCAGTATTTT,CASSVAERELDTQYF
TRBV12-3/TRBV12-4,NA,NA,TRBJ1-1,TGTGCCAGCAGTTGGGCAGGCGGCAACGAGATGGCTTTCTTT,CASSWAGGNEMAFF
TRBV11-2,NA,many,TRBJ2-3,TGTGCCAGCAGCTTACTAGCCCTTAGCACAGATACGCAGTATTTT,CASSLLALSTDTQYF
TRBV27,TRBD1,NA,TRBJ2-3,TGTGCCAGCAGTATCCTACAGGGGGCCGGCACAGATACGCAGTATTTT,CASSILQGAGTDTQYF
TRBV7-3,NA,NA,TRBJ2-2,TGTGCCAGCAGCTTAACCCCGGGACTTCCGAACACCGGGGAGCTGTTTTTT,CASSLTPGLPNTGELFF
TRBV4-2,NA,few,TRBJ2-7,TGTGCCAGCAGCCAAGGGGGACAAGCCTACGAGCAGTACTTC,CASSQGGQAYEQYF
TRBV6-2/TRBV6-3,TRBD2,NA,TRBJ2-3,TGTGCCAGCACCGGACTAGCGGATACAGATACGCAGTATTTT,CASTGLADTDTQYF
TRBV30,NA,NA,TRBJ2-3,TGTGCCTTCTTTCCTTTGAGGTTGGATACGCAGTATTTT,CAFFPLRLDTQYF
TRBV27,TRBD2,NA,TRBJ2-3,TGTGCCAGCAGTTTGGCTAAGCGGGGCCCGACGCAGTATTTT,CASSLAKRGPTQYF
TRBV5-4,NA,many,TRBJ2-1,TGTGCCAGCAGCCCCCGTTTTCTCGGGGAGTTGTTCTTC,CASSPRFLGELFF
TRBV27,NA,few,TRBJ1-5,TGTGCCAGCAGTTCCCACAGGGGCAATCAGCCCCAGCATTTT,CASSSHRGNQPQHF
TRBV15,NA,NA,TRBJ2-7,TGTGCCACCAGCCCTGGGGCGGGTGGCTACGAGCAGTACTTC,CATSPGAGGYEQYF
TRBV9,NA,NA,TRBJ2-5,TGTGCCAGCAGCCCATGGGCCTACCAAGAGACCCAGTACTTC,CASSPWAYQETQYF
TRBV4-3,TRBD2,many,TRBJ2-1,TGCGCCAGCAGCCCGGAGGGACTAGCTGAGAACAATGAGCAGTTCTTC,CASSPEGLAENNEQFF
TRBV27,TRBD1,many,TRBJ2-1,TGTGCCAGCAGTTTACAGGGGGCTGAGCAGTTCTTC,CASSLQGAEQFF
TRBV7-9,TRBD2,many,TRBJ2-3,TGTGCCAGCAGCGCCAGTTTTAGCGGGGTGTACACAGATACGCAGTATTTT,CASSASFSGVYTDTQYF
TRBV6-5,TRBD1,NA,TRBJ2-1,TGTGCCACACACAGGGGGAATGAGCAGTTCTTC,CATHRGNEQFF
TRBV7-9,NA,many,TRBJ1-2,TGTGCCAGCAGCTTTGGGCCGGGCCTCCAAACCTATGGCTACACCTTC,CASSFGPGLQTYGYTF
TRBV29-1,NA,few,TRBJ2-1,TGCAGCGTTGAAGATCGGGCTCGAGCCATGAATGAGCAGTTCTTC,CSVEDRARAMNEQFF
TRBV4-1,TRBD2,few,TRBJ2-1,TGCGCCAGCAGCCCGGGCGGGAGAATACATGAGCAGTTCTTC,CASSPGGRIHEQFF
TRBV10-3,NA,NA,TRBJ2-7,TGTGCCACGGGGACGGGCGCCTACGAGCAGAACTTC,CATGTGAYEQNF
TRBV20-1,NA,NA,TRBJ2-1,TGCAGTGCTAGAGGTGGGGGGGCGTCCAATGAGCAGTTCTTC,CSARGGGASNEQFF
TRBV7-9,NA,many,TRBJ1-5,TGTGCCAGCAGCTCAGGGAATCAGCCCCAGCATTTT,CASSSGNQPQHF
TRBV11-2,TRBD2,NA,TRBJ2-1,TGTGCCAGCAGCCCCCGCCCCACGGGGGGTATTTCCTACAATGAGCAGTTCTTC,CASSPRPTGGISYNEQFF
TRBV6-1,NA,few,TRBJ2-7,TGTGCCAGCAGTAGATCGACACCCGGGGCCTACGAGCAGTACTTC,CASSRSTPGAYEQYF
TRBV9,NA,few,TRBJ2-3,TGTGCCAGCAGCGAGGAGGAGTATGGGGCCACAGATACGCAGTATTTT,CASSEEEYGATDTQYF
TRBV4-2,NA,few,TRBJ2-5,TGTGCCAGCAGCCAAGAGTTTGCAAACCAAGAGACCCAGTACTTC,CASSQEFANQETQYF
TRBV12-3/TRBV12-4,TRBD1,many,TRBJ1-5,TGTGCCAGCAGCCCGGGACAGGGGGATCAGCCCCAGCATTTT,CASSPGQGDQPQHF